Listed here is a single T cell receptor (beta chain). The germline V gene has CDR1 KGHDR and CDR2 SFDVKD. The CDR3 has 14 amino acids. V dropped 6 bases and J dropped 2 bases, with 10 bases sitting between them. The data stem from a study of blood T cells in healthy people across ages. Primed by a sample-barcoded 5' primer and a J-beta primer mix, a second PCR proceeded for 7 to 11 cycles. TCRdb redid the calling of the 5' RACE reads with MiXCR, one entry per CDR3 protein. The repertoire holds 1.2 million to 1.5 million distinct CDR3 sequences, with roughly 60% as singletons. Those donating, healthy Caucasian individuals from Russia, were aged roughly 6 to 100.

The chain is built from TRBV24-1 and TRBJ2-1; D is perhaps TRBD1 or TRBD2 (6 bases each). This receptor was obtained from a man aged 18 to 29 in good health. The sequencing input was blood. The CDR3 is CATSLRGAYNEQFF. The CDR3 DNA reads as TGTGCCACCAGTCTAAGGGGGGCCTACAATGAGCAGTTCTTC.